This TCR beta chain was obtained from a study of control samples from healthy donors and cancer patients. A single count supports this clone. Data came from immunoSEQ multiplex PCR; TCRdb stores just in-frame clones and leaves some out. The data show approximately 160,000 clones, 90% to 95% seen once. CDR1 and CDR2 (germline): MDHEN, SYDVKM. V dropped 5 bases and J dropped 7; count of bases not matched to a gene: 9. This CDR3 region has 14 residues. The sample taken for sequencing was blood. The chain recombines TRBV28 with TRBJ1-1; 8 bases align to TRBD1. This clonotype was sampled from a woman in her fifties or sixties in good health. CDR3 bases: TGTGCCAGCAGTCAGGGGGCGCGTAGGATTGAAGCTTTCTTT. This translates into CASSQGARRIEAFF.